This entry lists 13 T cell receptor beta chains sequenced from one sample in a study of PD-L1 blockade in urothelial cancer. Only in-frame clones appear in the TCRdb table, and some are missing; sequencing was by immunoSEQ multiplex PCR. The table lists 71,000 or so clones, approximately 91% of them singletons. Here the sequenced sample was PBMCs, taken around atezolizumab (anti-PD-L1) treatment. Receptor source: a man aged 55 to 70 with urothelial cancer.

The chain uses TRBV7-9 and TRBJ1-6; 10 nucleotides align to TRBD1. V dropped 1 base and J dropped 4; count of bases not matched to a gene: 7. This CDR3 contains 18 residues. From germline, CDR1 is SEHNR and CDR2 FQNEAQ (reference sequence). Written as DNA, the CDR3 is TGTGCCAGCAGCTTAGGACCGGGACAGGGGTCATATAATTCACCCCTCCACTTT. This sequence encodes CASSLGPGQGSYNSPLHF.

This sequence joins TRBV4-2 and TRBJ2-4, with D unclear. Germline-derived CDR1 and CDR2 are LGHNA and YNFKEQ. The CDR3 is made up of 13 amino acids. The V gene lost 1 base and the J gene lost 6 bases, with 7 bases spanning the gap. For the CDR3, the DNA is TGTGCCAGCAGCCAAGTATCGGGAAACATTCAGTACTTC. Its protein is CASSQVSGNIQYF.

In this sample, this clone turned up a few times. The chain uses TRBV5-1 and TRBJ1-3, with D tentatively TRBD1 (5 bases). Germline CDR1 and CDR2: SGHRS and YFSETQ. The V end was cut by 0 bases, the J end by 1 base, with 11 bases between. The CDR3 extends over 16 amino acids. CDR3 sequence reads: CASSLALGTSGNTIYF. The CDR3 bases are TGCGCCAGCAGCTTGGCCCTCGGGACTTCTGGAAACACCATATATTTT.

The genes are TRBV6-1 and TRBJ1-5; no definite D call. Germline V CDR1 and CDR2: MNHNS, SASEGT. The length of the CDR3 is 16 residues. Trimming removed 2 bases at V and 0 bases at J, with 11 bases between. CDR3 bases: TGTGCCAGCAGTGAACCCGGGATTTATAGCAATCAGCCCCAGCATTTT. This encodes CASSEPGIYSNQPQHF.

This chain uses TRBV18 with TRBJ1-1; D is undetermined. The CDR3 is 12 residues long. CDR1 and CDR2 (germline): KGHSH, LQKENI. The V and J ends lost 4 bases and 1 base respectively, with 4 bases between them. The CDR3 loop reads CASSRENTEAFF. CDR3 DNA sequence: TGTGCCAGCTCACGAGAGAACACTGAAGCTTTCTTT.

The rearrangement uses TRBV5-6 and TRBJ2-1, with 13 bases lining up with TRBD2. CDR3 length equals 17 residues. Trimming took 4 bases from V and 2 from J; bases not matched to a gene: 6. Looked up from germline, CDR1 is SGHDT and CDR2 is YYEEEE. CDR3 sequence: CASSLGGTSGTYNEQFF. The CDR3 coding sequence is TGTGCCAGCAGCCTTGGAGGGACTAGCGGGACCTACAATGAGCAGTTCTTC.

This chain joins TRBV7-9 and TRBJ2-7; 9 bases are shared with TRBD1. J was trimmed by 6 bases and V by 6 bases; bases with no gene match: 9. Germline assignment: CDR1 SEHNR and CDR2 FQNEAQ (reference sequence). The CDR3 consists of 14 residues. The CDR3 reads CASRKRDRASEQYF. The DNA of the CDR3 is TGTGCCAGCAGGAAGCGGGACAGGGCCTCCGAGCAGTACTTC.

The chain uses TRBV5-1 and TRBJ1-3; possible D gene TRBD1, 6 bases. V lost 3 bases and J lost 0, with 13 bases in between. The length of the CDR3 is 16 residues. Germline CDR1 reads SGHRS; CDR2 reads YFSETQ. As DNA, the CDR3 is TGCGCCAGCAGCTCGACCGTGACAGGCTCTGGAAACACCATATATTTT. Translation: CASSSTVTGSGNTIYF.

The chain has TRBV10-3 and TRBJ1-5; D is possibly TRBD1 (6 bases). The CDR3 covers 14 residues. The germline V and J ends were trimmed by 0 bases and 5 bases, with 8 bases remaining between them. Looked up from germline, CDR1 is ENHRY and CDR2 is SYGVKD. The CDR3 nucleotides are TGTGCCATCAGTGAGTCGGCAGGGGATCAGCCCCAGCATTTT. It translates to CAISESAGDQPQHF.

The chain uses TRBV7-8 and TRBJ1-2; TRBD1 might be the D (5 bases). Per the germline V gene, CDR1 is SGHVS and CDR2 is FQNEAQ. This CDR3 has 16 amino acids. Trimming pared 2 bases from V and 8 bases from J, leaving 21 bases between. CDR3 loop: CASSLLPRGGYEGYTF. DNA for the CDR3: TGTGCCAGCAGCTTATTGCCCCGGGGGGGTTATGAGGGCTACACCTTC.

This clone showed up just a few times. The rearrangement links TRBV12-2 to TRBJ1-4; TRBD1, the table's D call, was not compared with the DNA. TRBV12-2 is described as a pseudogene. The CDR3 spans 15 residues. CDR3: CASRVRTEANEKLFF. CDR3 DNA: TGTGCAAGTCGCGTCAGGACAGAGGCTAATGAAAAACTGTTTTTT.

The chain uses TRBV6-6 and TRBJ1-3; 7 nucleotides agree with TRBD1. Trimming took 6 bases from V and 4 from J; bases not matched to a gene: 9. The CDR3 is 15 amino acids. The germline CDR1 and CDR2 sequences are MNHNY and SVGAGI (reference sequence). As DNA, the CDR3 is TGTGCCAGCAGCCCCGACAGGGTATCGGGAAACACCATATATTTT. It translates to CASSPDRVSGNTIYF.

The V and J genes are TRBV5-6 and TRBJ2-7; D is perhaps TRBD1 (6 bases). CDR3 length equals 14 residues. Looked up from germline, CDR1 is SGHDT and CDR2 is YYEEEE. The germline V and J ends were trimmed by 1 base and 2 bases, with 10 bases remaining between them. DNA of the CDR3: TGTGCCAGCAGCTTGACAGGGCGCACCTACGAGCAGTACTTC. It is translated as CASSLTGRTYEQYF. The full variable domain, completed using reference TRBV5-6 and TRBJ2-7, is DAGVTQSPTHLIKTRGQQVTLRCSPKSGHDTVSWYQQALGQGPQFIFQYYEEEERQRGNFPDRFSGHQFPNYSSELNVNALLLGDSALYLCASSLTGRTYEQYFGPGTRLTVT.